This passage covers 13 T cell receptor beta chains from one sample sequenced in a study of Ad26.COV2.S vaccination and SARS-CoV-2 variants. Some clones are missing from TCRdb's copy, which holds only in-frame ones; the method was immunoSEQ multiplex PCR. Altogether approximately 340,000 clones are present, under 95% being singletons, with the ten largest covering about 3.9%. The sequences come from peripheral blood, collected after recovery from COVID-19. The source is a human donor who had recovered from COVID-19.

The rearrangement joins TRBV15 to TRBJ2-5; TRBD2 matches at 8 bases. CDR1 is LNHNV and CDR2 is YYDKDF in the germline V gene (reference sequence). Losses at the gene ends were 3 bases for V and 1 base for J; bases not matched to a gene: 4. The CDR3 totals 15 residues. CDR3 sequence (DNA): TGTGCCACCAGCAGCGGACGGGGGGGCCAAGAGACCCAGTACTTC. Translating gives CATSSGRGGQETQYF.

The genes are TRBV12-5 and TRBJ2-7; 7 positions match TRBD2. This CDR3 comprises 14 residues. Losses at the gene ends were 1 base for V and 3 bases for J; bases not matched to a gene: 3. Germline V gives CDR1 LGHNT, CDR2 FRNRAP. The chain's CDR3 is CASGLEGGYYEQYF. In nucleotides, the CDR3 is TGTGCTAGTGGTTTGGAGGGAGGGTACTACGAGCAGTACTTC.

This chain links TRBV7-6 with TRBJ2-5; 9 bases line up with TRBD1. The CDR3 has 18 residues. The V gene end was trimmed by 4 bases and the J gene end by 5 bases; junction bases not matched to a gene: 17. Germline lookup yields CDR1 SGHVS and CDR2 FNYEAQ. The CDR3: CASSSTRNNRGRMETQYF. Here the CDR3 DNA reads TGTGCCAGCAGCTCCACCCGGAATAACAGGGGGCGCATGGAGACCCAGTACTTC.

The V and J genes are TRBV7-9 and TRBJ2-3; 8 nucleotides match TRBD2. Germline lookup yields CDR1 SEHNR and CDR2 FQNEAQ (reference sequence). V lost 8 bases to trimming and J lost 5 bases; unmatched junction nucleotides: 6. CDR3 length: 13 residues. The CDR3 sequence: CASGTRAVDTQYF. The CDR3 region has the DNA TGTGCCAGCGGGACTAGGGCAGTAGATACGCAGTATTTT.

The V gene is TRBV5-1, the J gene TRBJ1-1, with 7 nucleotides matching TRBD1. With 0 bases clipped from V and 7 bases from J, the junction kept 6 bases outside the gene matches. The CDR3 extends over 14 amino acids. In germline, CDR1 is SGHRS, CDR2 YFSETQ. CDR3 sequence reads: CASSLVRGEFEAFF. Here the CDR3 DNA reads TGCGCCAGCAGCTTGGTCAGGGGGGAATTTGAAGCTTTCTTT.

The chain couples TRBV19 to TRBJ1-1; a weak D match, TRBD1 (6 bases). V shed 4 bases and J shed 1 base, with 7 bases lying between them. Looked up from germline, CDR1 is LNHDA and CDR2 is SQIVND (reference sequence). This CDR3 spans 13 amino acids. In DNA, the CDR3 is TGTGCCAGTAGTAGGGGACAGAACACTGAAGCTTTCTTT. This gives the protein CASSRGQNTEAFF.

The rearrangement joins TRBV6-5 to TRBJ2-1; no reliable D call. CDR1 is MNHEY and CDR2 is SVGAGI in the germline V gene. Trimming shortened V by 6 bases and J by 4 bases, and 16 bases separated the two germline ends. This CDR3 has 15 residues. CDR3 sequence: CASRNDHQSYNEQFF. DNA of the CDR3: TGTGCCAGCAGGAACGATCATCAGTCGTACAATGAGCAGTTCTTC.

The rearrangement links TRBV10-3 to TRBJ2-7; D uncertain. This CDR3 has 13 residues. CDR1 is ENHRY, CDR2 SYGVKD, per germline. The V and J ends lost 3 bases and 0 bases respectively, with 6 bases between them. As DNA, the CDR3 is TGTGCCATCAGTGACTACAGCTCCTACGAGCAGTACTTC. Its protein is CAISDYSSYEQYF.

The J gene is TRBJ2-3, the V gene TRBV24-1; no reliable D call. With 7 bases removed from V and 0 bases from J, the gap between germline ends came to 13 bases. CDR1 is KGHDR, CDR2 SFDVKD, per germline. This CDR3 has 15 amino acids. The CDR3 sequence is CATSRTDASTDTQYF. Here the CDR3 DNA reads TGTGCCACCAGCAGGACGGATGCTAGCACAGATACGCAGTATTTT.

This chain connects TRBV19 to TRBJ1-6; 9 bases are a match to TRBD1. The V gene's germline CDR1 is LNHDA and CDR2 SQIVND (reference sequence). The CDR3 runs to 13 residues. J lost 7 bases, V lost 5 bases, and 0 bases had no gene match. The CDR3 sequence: CASSGTGNSPLHF. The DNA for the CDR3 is TGTGCCAGTAGTGGGACAGGGAATTCACCCCTCCACTTT.

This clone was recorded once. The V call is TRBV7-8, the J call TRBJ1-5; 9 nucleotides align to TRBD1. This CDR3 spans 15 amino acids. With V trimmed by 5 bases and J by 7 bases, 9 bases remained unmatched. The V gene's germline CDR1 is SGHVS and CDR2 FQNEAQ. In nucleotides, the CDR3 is TGTGCCAGCAGCATTGGGACAGGGTGGAACCAGCCCCAGCATTTT. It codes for CASSIGTGWNQPQHF. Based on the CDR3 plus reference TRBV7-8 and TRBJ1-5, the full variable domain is GAGVSQSPRYKVAKRGQDVALRCDPISGHVSLFWYQQALGQGPEFLTYFQNEAQLDKSGLPSDRFFAERPEGSVSTLKIQRTQQEDSAVYLCASSIGTGWNQPQHFGDGTRLSIL.

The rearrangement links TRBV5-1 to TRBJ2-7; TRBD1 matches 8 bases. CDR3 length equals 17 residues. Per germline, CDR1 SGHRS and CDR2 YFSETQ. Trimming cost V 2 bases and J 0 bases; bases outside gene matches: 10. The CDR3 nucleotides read TGCGCCAGCAGCTTTCAGGTCAGGGGGCCGAGCTCCTACGAGCAGTACTTC. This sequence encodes CASSFQVRGPSSYEQYF.

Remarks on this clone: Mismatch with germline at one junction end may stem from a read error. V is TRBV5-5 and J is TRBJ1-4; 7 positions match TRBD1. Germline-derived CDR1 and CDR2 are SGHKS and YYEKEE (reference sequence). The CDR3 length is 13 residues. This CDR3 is CASSLVRWGQLNF. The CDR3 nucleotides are TGTGCCAGCAGCTTGGTTAGGTGGGGACAGCTAAATTTT.